The subject of this entry is one T cell receptor beta chain. Its cognate antigen is unknown. This record belongs to a study of T-cell memory formation after mild COVID-19. General study findings and limits: Clones contracting day 15 to 85 were balanced CD4/CD8; later expanders leaned CD4+.

The J segment lost 3 bases and the V segment lost 3 bases, leaving 4 bases of the junction unmatched. The CDR3 runs to 15 residues. The germline V gene has CDR1 KGHDR and CDR2 SFDVKD. Each CDR3 protein gets one entry after TCRdb re-called the 5' RACE reads with MiXCR. This table holds roughly 150,000 distinct CDR3 sequences, around 25% found once. The chain links TRBV24-1 to TRBJ2-1; TRBD2 matches at 7 bases. Sequences were obtained from PBMCs or a T cell subset sorted from them (not recorded which). The sequence was collected from an adult woman who had mild COVID-19 (a few samples of this study predate the infection). Cell type and time point are not known. The CDR3 sequence: CATSDLTSDYNEQFF. CDR3 coding DNA: TGTGCCACCAGTGATCTCACTAGCGACTACAATGAGCAGTTCTTC.